The source of this TCR beta chain is a study of cytomegalovirus exposure and HLA in healthy donors. Assay used: immunoSEQ multiplex PCR; TCRdb lists only in-frame clones, some missing. The table has roughly 180,000 clones, roughly 80% seen once. The CDR3 totals 15 residues. J gave up 8 bases and V 1 base, and 6 bases lay outside the gene matches. The V gene's germline CDR1 is SGHTA and CDR2 FQGTGA. This chain uses TRBV7-3 with TRBJ2-1; TRBD2 matches at 9 bases. This clonotype was sampled from a man aged 18 to 35 in good health and CMV-seropositive. Sequenced: PBMCs. The CDR3 region has the DNA TGTGCCAGCAGCTTAATTAGTAGCGGGAGCCATGAGCAGTTCTTC. Its translation: CASSLISSGSHEQFF.